The 4 T cell receptor beta chains below come from one sample, sequenced in a study of PD-L1 blockade in urothelial cancer. Libraries were prepared by immunoSEQ multiplex PCR; TCRdb keeps only in-frame clonotypes and omits some of them. Of 35,000 to 50,000 clones listed, 80% are singletons. Time point described: pretreatment peripheral blood. The sequencing used PBMCs, collected around atezolizumab (anti-PD-L1) treatment. Receptors were obtained from a man aged 55 to 70 with urothelial cancer.

The V gene is TRBV2, the J gene TRBJ1-2; 10 bases are shared with TRBD1. J gave up 5 bases and V 8 bases, and 5 bases lay outside the gene matches. CDR1 is SNHLY and CDR2 is FYNNEI in the germline V gene. The CDR3 covers 13 residues. CDR3 sequence reads: CASGQGVRYGYTF. CDR3 DNA sequence: TGTGCCAGCGGACAGGGGGTTCGGTATGGCTACACCTTC. The complete variable domain, with remaining parts taken from reference TRBV2 and TRBJ1-2, reads EPEVTQTPSHQVTQMGQEVILRCVPISNHLYFYWYRQILGQKVEFLVSFYNNEISEKSEIFDDQFSVERPDGSNFTLKIRSTKLEDSAMYFCASGQGVRYGYTFGSGTRLTVV.

Worth noting for this clone: Other DNA sequences in this sample translate to the same CDR3. The chain links TRBV28 to TRBJ2-3, with D maybe TRBD2 (5 bases). The germline V gene encodes CDR1 MDHEN and CDR2 SYDVKM. The CDR3 runs 13 residues. V was clipped by 5 bases and J by 0 bases, with 6 bases between them. CDR3 DNA: TGTGCCAGCAGTAGCGGAAGCACAGATACGCAGTATTTT. Amino acids: CASSSGSTDTQYF.

This clone has only one observation. The chain recombines TRBV6-4 with TRBJ1-1; D not resolved. CDR1 and CDR2 from the germline V gene are MRHNA and SNTAGT. The CDR3 contains 13 residues. Deletions cut 6 bases from V and 0 bases from J, with 8 bases between. CDR3 coding DNA: TGTGCCAGCAGAAAGGAGATGAACACTGAAGCTTTCTTT. Translating gives CASRKEMNTEAFF.

The V and J genes are TRBV29-1 and TRBJ2-1; 9 nucleotides line up with TRBD1. V shed 3 bases, J shed 2 bases, and the junction held 2 bases outside the gene matches. The germline gives CDR1 SQVTM, CDR2 ANQGSEA. The CDR3 is 14 amino acids. In DNA form, the CDR3 reads TGCAGCGTTGAGGGACAGGGAGCCTACAATGAGCAGTTCTTC. Translating it yields CSVEGQGAYNEQFF.